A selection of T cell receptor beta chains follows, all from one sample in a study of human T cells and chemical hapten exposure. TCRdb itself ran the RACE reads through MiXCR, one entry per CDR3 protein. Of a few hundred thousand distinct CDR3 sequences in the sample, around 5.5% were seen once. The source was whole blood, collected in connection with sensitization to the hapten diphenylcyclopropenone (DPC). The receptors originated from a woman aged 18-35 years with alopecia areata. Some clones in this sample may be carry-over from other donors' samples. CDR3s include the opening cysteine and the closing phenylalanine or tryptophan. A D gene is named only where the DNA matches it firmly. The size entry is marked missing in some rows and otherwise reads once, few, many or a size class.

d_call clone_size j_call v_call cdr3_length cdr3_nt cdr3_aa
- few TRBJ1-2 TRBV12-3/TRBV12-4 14 TGTGCCAGCAGTTTGCCACCAGCCCACTATGGCTACACCTTC CASSLPPAHYGYTF
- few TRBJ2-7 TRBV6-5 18 TGTGCCAGCAGTTACTCTCTCTCGACAGTTCAACGTACCTACGAGCAGTACTTC CASSYSLSTVQRTYEQYF
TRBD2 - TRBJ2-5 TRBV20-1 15 TGCAGTGCTAGGACTAGCGGGGGATCACCAGAGACCCAGTACTTC CSARTSGGSPETQYF
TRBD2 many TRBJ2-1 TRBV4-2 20 TGTGCCAGCAGCCAAGTTAGCGGGGGGGCATCTCGAACGTCGGTGGATGAGCAGTTCTTC CASSQVSGGASRTSVDEQFF
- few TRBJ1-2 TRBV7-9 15 TGTGCCAGCAGCCTTACACAGGGAAGTATCGATGGCTACACCTTC CASSLTQGSIDGYTF
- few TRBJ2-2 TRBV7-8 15 TGTGCCAGCAGCTTTTTCCTAGAGAACACCGGGGAGCTGTTTTTT CASSFFLENTGELFF
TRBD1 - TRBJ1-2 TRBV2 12 TGTGCCAGCAGCGTGGACAGGGGATTAGGCACCTTC CASSVDRGLGTF
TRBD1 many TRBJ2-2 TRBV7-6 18 TGTGCCAGCAGCAATATCTACAGGACAGGCTTGAACACCGGGGAGCTGTTTTTT CASSNIYRTGLNTGELFF
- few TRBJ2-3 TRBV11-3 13 TGTGCCAGCAGCCTAGCCGTTTCTAATACGCAGTATTTT CASSLAVSNTQYF
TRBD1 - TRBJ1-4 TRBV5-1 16 TGCGCCAGCAGCGAGAGGACAGGTGCAACTAATGAAAAACTGTTTTTT CASSERTGATNEKLFF
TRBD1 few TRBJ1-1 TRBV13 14 TGTGCCAGCAGCTTAGCCGAGGGGACAGATCGGGCTTTCTTT CASSLAEGTDRAFF
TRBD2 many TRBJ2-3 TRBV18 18 TGTGCCAGCTCACGCGGACCGACTAGCGGGGGTTTCACAGATACGCAGTATTTT CASSRGPTSGGFTDTQYF
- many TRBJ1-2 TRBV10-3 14 TGTGCCATCAGTGAACAGCCAGCTAACTATGGCTACACCTTC CAISEQPANYGYTF
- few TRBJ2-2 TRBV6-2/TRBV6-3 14 TGTGCCAGCAGTTACGATAGGAACACCGGGGAGCTGTTTTTT CASSYDRNTGELFF
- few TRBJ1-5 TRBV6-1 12 TGTGCCAGCACCGAACCCAATCAGCCCCAGCATTTT CASTEPNQPQHF
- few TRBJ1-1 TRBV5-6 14 TGTGCCAGCAGCTCTTTCATATGGAACACTGAAGCTTTCTTT CASSSFIWNTEAFF
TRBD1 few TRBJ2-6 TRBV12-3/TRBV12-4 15 TGTGCCAGCAGTTTAGGAGGGGGCCTTACCAACGTCCTGACTTTC CASSLGGGLTNVLTF
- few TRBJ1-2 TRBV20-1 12 TGCAGTGCTAGAGAGGAGAACTATGGCTACACCTTC CSAREENYGYTF
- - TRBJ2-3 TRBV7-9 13 TGTGCCAAGAGGACATCTAGCACAGATACGCAGTATTTT CAKRTSSTDTQYF
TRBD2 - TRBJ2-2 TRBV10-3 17 TGTGCCATCAGCCGCGGGGCGGGAGTCGCGAACACCGGGGAGCTGTTTTTT CAISRGAGVANTGELFF
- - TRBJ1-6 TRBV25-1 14 TGTGCCAGCAGTGAATTTGGCCTCAGGTCACCCCTCCACTTT CASSEFGLRSPLHF
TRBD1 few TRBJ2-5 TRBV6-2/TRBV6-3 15 TGTGCCAGCAGACTGCTGGGGACAGGGACGGAGACCCAGTACTTC CASRLLGTGTETQYF
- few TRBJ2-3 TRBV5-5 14 TGTGCCAGCATCCTAGGGGCGGAGGCAGATACGCAGTATTTT CASILGAEADTQYF
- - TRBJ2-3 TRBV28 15 TGTGCCAGCAGCCTTGGGACGGGTCCAGGAGATACGCAGTATTTT CASSLGTGPGDTQYF
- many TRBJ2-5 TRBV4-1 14 TGCGCCAGCAGCCAACTACCCCCCCCTGATACCCAGTACTTC CASSQLPPPDTQYF
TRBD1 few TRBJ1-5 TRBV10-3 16 TGTGCCATCAGTGAGTCGGGACAGGGGGTCAATCAGCCCCAGCATTTT CAISESGQGVNQPQHF